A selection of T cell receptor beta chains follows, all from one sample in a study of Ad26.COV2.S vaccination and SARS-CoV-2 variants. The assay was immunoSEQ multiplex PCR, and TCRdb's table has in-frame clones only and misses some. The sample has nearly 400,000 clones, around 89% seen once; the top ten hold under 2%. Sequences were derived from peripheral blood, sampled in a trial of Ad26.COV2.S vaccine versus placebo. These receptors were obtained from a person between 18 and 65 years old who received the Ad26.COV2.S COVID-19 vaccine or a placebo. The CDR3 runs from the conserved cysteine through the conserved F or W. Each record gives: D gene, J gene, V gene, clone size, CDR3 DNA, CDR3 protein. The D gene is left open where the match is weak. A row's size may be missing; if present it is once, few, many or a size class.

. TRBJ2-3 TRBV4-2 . TGTGCCAGCAGCCAAGAATGGCTAACCACAGATACGCAGTATTTT CASSQEWLTTDTQYF
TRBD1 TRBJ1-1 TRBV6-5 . TGTGCCAGCAGTTACCGATACAGGGGCCTCACTGAAGCTTTCTTT CASSYRYRGLTEAFF
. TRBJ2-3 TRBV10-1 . TGCGCCAGCAGTGAGCGGGTACCAGATACGCAGTATTTT CASSERVPDTQYF
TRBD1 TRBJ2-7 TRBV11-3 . TGTGCCAGCAGCCCGGACAGGGAAGAGGGCTACGAGCAGTACTTC CASSPDREEGYEQYF
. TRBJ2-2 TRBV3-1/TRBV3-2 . TGTGCCAGCAGCCTCCCCCCCGGGGAGCTGTTTTTT CASSLPPGELFF
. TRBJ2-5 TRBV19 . TGTGCCAGTAGTATACAGGGACGGGAGACCCAGTACTTC CASSIQGRETQYF
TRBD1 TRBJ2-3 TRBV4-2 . TGTGCCAGCAGCCAAGATCAGGGGGCCAGCACAGATACGCAGTATTTT CASSQDQGASTDTQYF
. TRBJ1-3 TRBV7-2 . TGTGCCAGCAGCTCCCCAGGTGGAAACACCATATATTTT CASSSPGGNTIYF
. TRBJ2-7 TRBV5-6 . TGTGCCAGCAGCTTGGCGCTTGGGGGACGCGAGCAGTACTTC CASSLALGGREQYF
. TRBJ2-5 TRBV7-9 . TGTGCCAGCAGCTTCCAGGAGACCCAGTACTTC CASSFQETQYF
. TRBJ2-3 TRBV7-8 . TGTGCCAGCAATAATACGCAGTATTTT CASNNTQYF
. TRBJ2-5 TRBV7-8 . TGTGCCAGCAGCTTCAATCTTCCGGAGGAGACCCAGTACTTC CASSFNLPEETQYF
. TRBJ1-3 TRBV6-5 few TGTGCCAGCAGTTTGACAGGTGGAAACACCATATATTTT CASSLTGGNTIYF
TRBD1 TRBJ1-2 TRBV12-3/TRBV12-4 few TGTGCCAGCAGCAGGACAGGGGGCGGCTACACCTTC CASSRTGGGYTF
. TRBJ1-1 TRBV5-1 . TGCGCCAGCAGCTTGGCATCGGCCTCAGCCGGAGCTTTCTTT CASSLASASAGAFF
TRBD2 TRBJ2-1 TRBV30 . TGTGCCTGGAGTGTAGTCGGGGTTAGAGCGGGAGGTTCCTACAATGAGCAGTTCTTC CAWSVVGVRAGGSYNEQFF
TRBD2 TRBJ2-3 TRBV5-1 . TGCGCCAGCAAGCTAGCGGGAGCAAGAGATACGCAGTATTTT CASKLAGARDTQYF
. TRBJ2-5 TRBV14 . TGTGCCAGCAGTCGATACACAACAATCCAAGAGACCCAGTACTTC CASSRYTTIQETQYF
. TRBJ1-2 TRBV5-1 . TGCGCCAGCAGCTTGGAAGGCCCTTACTATGGCTACACCTTC CASSLEGPYYGYTF
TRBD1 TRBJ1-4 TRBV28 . TGTGCCAGCAGTCGTCCGGGACAGGGAGAAGAAAAACTGTTTTTT CASSRPGQGEEKLFF
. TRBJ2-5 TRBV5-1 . TGCGCCAGCAGCTCGGGCTTTGGGCAAGAGACCCAGTACTTC CASSSGFGQETQYF
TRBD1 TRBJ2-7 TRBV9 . TGTGCCAGCAGCAGATCAGGACAGGGGGCCTACGAGCAGTACTTC CASSRSGQGAYEQYF
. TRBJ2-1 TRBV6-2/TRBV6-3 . TGTGCCAGCAGTCCGAGCGGAAGCTCCTACAATGAGCAGTTCTTC CASSPSGSSYNEQFF
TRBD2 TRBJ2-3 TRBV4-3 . TGCGCCAGCAGCCAAGAAGGGCCAGCGGGAGGACGCACAGATACGCAGTATTTT CASSQEGPAGGRTDTQYF
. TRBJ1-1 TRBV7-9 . TGTGCCAGCAGCTTAGAAATGGGGACTGAAGCTTTCTTT CASSLEMGTEAFF